The next 17 T cell receptor beta chains were all read from a single sample in a study of blood T cells in healthy people across ages. Next came a second PCR, run for 7 to 11 cycles, which used a sample-barcoded 5' primer along with a J-beta primer mix. TCRdb called the 5' RACE reads again in MiXCR, with one record for every CDR3 protein. Among under 850,000 distinct CDR3 sequences listed, approximately 35% were seen once. The sequenced sample consisted of blood. The receptors come from a man younger than 30 in good health.

This chain connects TRBV20-1 to TRBJ2-5; D is ambiguous. The CDR3 is made up of 13 amino acids. V lost 7 bases to trimming and J lost 3 bases, with 15 bases between them. Germline V gives CDR1 DFQATT, CDR2 SNEGSKA (reference sequence). In DNA, the CDR3 is TGCAGTGTAGGAACGGGTATTAAAGAGACCCAGTACTTC. Translating it yields CSVGTGIKETQYF.

The chain is built from TRBV5-5 and TRBJ2-5, with D possibly TRBD2 on 7 matching bases. The V gene lost 2 bases and the J gene lost 11 bases, with 19 bases spanning the gap. The CDR3 totals 14 residues. The germline gives CDR1 SGHKS, CDR2 YYEKEE (reference sequence). The CDR3 reads CASSFVGGHNEQYF. In nucleotides, the CDR3 is TGTGCCAGCAGCTTTGTCGGGGGGCACAATGAGCAGTACTTC.

This chain connects TRBV4-2 to TRBJ2-7; a weak D match, TRBD1 (6 bases). V shed 1 base and J shed 7 bases, with 17 bases lying between them. CDR1 and CDR2 from the germline V gene are LGHNA and YNFKEQ. The CDR3 extends over 15 amino acids. As DNA, the CDR3 is TGTGCCAGCAGCCAAGCTCGGAACAGGGTGCATGAGCAGTACTTC. Amino acids: CASSQARNRVHEQYF.

This chain connects TRBV4-1 to TRBJ2-5; no clear D gene. The CDR3 totals 15 residues. V was shortened by 4 bases and J by 1 base, with 13 bases between the two germline ends. Germline values: CDR1 MGHRA, CDR2 YSYEKL. The CDR3 loop reads CASSLTWTIQETQYF. The CDR3 DNA is TGCGCCAGCAGCCTCACCTGGACCATCCAAGAGACCCAGTACTTC.

In its sample, this clonotype was seen many times. V and J are TRBV7-2 and TRBJ1-6, with D tentatively TRBD1 (5 bases). V lost 1 base and J lost 7, with 11 bases in between. From germline, CDR1 is SGHTA and CDR2 FQGNSA. The CDR3 spans 15 residues. The CDR3 DNA reads as TGTGCCAGCAGCTTAGATGGGGGAAGCAATTCACCCCTCCACTTT. Its translation: CASSLDGGSNSPLHF.

This chain's CDR3 is CASSLVGTLSSTDTQYF. The CDR3 nucleotides read TGTGCCAGCAGCTTAGTAGGGACTCTCTCTAGCACAGATACGCAGTATTTT. The chain is built from TRBV7-8 and TRBJ2-3; a weak D match, TRBD2 (6 bases). The CDR3 covers 17 residues. Between the trimmed V and J ends, which lost 1 base and 0 bases, there was a span of 14 bases. Germline loops: CDR1 SGHVS, CDR2 FQNEAQ. Complete variable domain (other parts from reference TRBV7-8 and TRBJ2-3): GAGVSQSPRYKVAKRGQDVALRCDPISGHVSLFWYQQALGQGPEFLTYFQNEAQLDKSGLPSDRFFAERPEGSVSTLKIQRTQQEDSAVYLCASSLVGTLSSTDTQYFGPGTRLTVL.

The chain employs TRBV12-3 or TRBV12-4 and TRBJ1-2; D is uncertain. V lost 3 bases and J lost 5, with 10 bases in between. CDR3 length: 13 residues. CDR3 sequence reads: CASSLSVQYGYTF. The CDR3, as DNA: TGTGCCAGCAGTTTGTCGGTCCAATATGGCTACACCTTC.

As concerns this clonotype: A much larger clone lies a single base off, so this may be a read error. This chain connects TRBV12-3 or TRBV12-4 to TRBJ2-3; tentative D call: TRBD2 (6 bases). V shed 3 bases and J shed 6 bases, with 10 bases lying between them. This CDR3 region has 13 residues. Here the CDR3 DNA reads TGTGCCAGCAGTTTTAGGAGGGCCGATACGCAGTATTTT. Translating it yields CASSFRRADTQYF.

This clonotype was counted only a few times. This CDR3 reads CSAKGLAGGPYNEQFF. For the CDR3, the DNA is TGCAGTGCCAAGGGACTAGCGGGGGGCCCCTACAATGAGCAGTTCTTC. The V and J genes are TRBV20-1 and TRBJ2-1, with TRBD2 matching over 15 bases. The CDR3 sequence is 16 residues long. With 6 bases clipped from V and 2 bases from J, the junction kept 5 bases outside the gene matches. Germline CDR1 and CDR2: DFQATT and SNEGSKA (reference sequence).

The gene calls are TRBV29-1 and TRBJ2-1; D not certain. The J call could be wrong; TRBJ2-7 is a better fit for the DNA end. The CDR3 is 12 amino acids. In germline, CDR1 is SQVTM, CDR2 ANQGSEA. The CDR3 reads CSVEEVYNEQYF. The CDR3 bases are TGCAGCGTTGAAGAAGTCTACAATGAGCAGTACTTC.

The chain carries TRBV29-1 and TRBJ2-1; D ambiguous. The CDR3 sequence is 10 residues long. Trimming cost V 4 bases and J 6 bases, with 4 bases left between them. Germline CDR1 reads SQVTM; CDR2 reads ANQGSEA. The DNA for the CDR3 is TGCAGCGTTGTCAGCAATGAGCAGTTCTTC. Translated, it gives CSVVSNEQFF.

This clonotype was observed a handful of times. The chain carries TRBV5-1 and TRBJ2-3; D possibly corresponds to TRBD2 (6 bases). In germline, CDR1 is SGHRS, CDR2 YFSETQ. This CDR3 is built from 15 residues. V was cut by 4 bases and J by 2 bases, with 14 bases left in between. In DNA form, the CDR3 reads TGCGCCAGCAGCGCTGGTAGCGGAGACACAGATACGCAGTATTTT. Protein sequence: CASSAGSGDTDTQYF.

The V gene is TRBV7-9, the J gene TRBJ1-5; D gene uncertain. Germline CDR1 reads SEHNR; CDR2 reads FQNEAQ (reference sequence). V lost 0 bases and J lost 2, with 8 bases in between. The CDR3 contains 15 residues. CDR3: CASSLATWGNQPQHF. The CDR3, as DNA: TGTGCCAGCAGCTTAGCGACCTGGGGCAATCAGCCCCAGCATTTT.

Turning to this clonotype: A read error may explain this, as a much larger clone is one base away. The chain combines TRBV6-2 or TRBV6-3 with TRBJ2-3, with D perhaps TRBD1 (6 bases). The CDR3 is 12 residues long. V was clipped by 7 bases and J by 6 bases, with 11 bases between them. CDR1 and CDR2 from the germline V gene are MNHEY and SVGEGT. As DNA, the CDR3 is TGTGCCAGCACCCACGACAGGGATACGCAGTATTTT. Translated: CASTHDRDTQYF.

The sample holds a few counts of this clonotype. The chain is built from TRBV7-8 and TRBJ2-1, with a weak D call TRBD1 (6 bases). TRBJ2-7 matches the DNA end more closely, so the J call is doubtful. This CDR3 is built from 19 residues. In germline, CDR1 is SGHVS, CDR2 FQNEAQ. The CDR3 loop is CASSFKGGRGPISYNEQYF. The DNA for the CDR3 is TGTGCCAGCAGCTTCAAAGGAGGCAGGGGCCCAATTTCCTACAATGAGCAGTACTTC.

This clonotype came up a few times. The chain is built from TRBV4-2 and TRBJ2-7; D perhaps matches TRBD2 (5 bases). The germline V gene encodes CDR1 LGHNA and CDR2 YNFKEQ. This CDR3 is built from 16 residues. Trimming pared 1 base from V and 0 bases from J, leaving 13 bases between. In DNA, the CDR3 is TGTGCCAGCAGCCAAGGAGGGCCCAGGAGCTCCTACGAGCAGTACTTC. Its protein is CASSQGGPRSSYEQYF.

This clonotype was counted many times. V usage is TRBV9 and J usage is TRBJ2-3; 8 nucleotides align to TRBD2. The CDR3 contains 15 residues. After removal of 4 bases from V and 0 bases from J, the junction contained 4 bases not matched to a gene. Germline V gene sequence: CDR1 SGDLS, CDR2 YYNGEE. CDR3 bases: TGTGCCAGCAGCCTAAGCGGGGGAAGCACAGATACGCAGTATTTT. Translating gives CASSLSGGSTDTQYF.